These 9 T cell receptor beta chains came from one sample sequenced in a study of T cells in narcolepsy. The repertoire was sequenced with immunoSEQ multiplex PCR; TCRdb's copy has only in-frame clones and lacks some. This sample carries 9,500 to 12,000 clones, around 94% of them seen once, and the ten largest clones take 1.1%. The sample comprised CD45RA- memory CD4+ T cells from PBMCs. The receptors shown here come from a human donor with narcolepsy.

V is TRBV15 and J is TRBJ1-3; D not certain. The CDR3 spans 14 residues. Per the germline V gene, CDR1 is LNHNV and CDR2 is YYDKDF (reference sequence). Trimming pared 7 bases from V and 2 bases from J, leaving 12 bases between. The CDR3 DNA reads TGTGCCACCAAGGCGGGCTCTGCTGGAAACACCATATATTTT. Its translation: CATKAGSAGNTIYF. The whole variable domain, filled in from reference TRBV15 and TRBJ1-3, reads DAMVIQNPRYQVTQFGKPVTLSCSQTLNHNVMYWYQQKSSQAPKLLFHYYDKDFNNEADTPDNFQSRRPNTSFCFLDIRSPGLGDTAMYLCATKAGSAGNTIYFGEGSWLTVV.

The rearrangement joins TRBV30 to TRBJ2-7; 7 nucleotides line up with TRBD2. Germline trimming cut 3 bases from V and 7 bases from J; bases unmatched to any gene: 3. Germline V CDR1 and CDR2: GTSNPN, SVGIG (reference sequence). The CDR3 runs to 11 residues. The CDR3: CAWSPGREQYF. CDR3 nucleotides: TGTGCCTGGAGCCCCGGGAGGGAGCAGTACTTC.

The rearrangement uses TRBV7-8 and TRBJ2-3; no clear D gene. The CDR3 covers 16 residues. V was pared by 2 bases and J by 0 bases, with 12 bases between. The germline CDR1 and CDR2 sequences are SGHVS and FQNEAQ. This chain's CDR3 is CASSLNGGVSTDTQYF. In nucleotides, the CDR3 is TGTGCCAGCAGCTTAAACGGTGGGGTCAGCACAGATACGCAGTATTTT. Using reference TRBV7-8 and TRBJ2-3 for the parts outside the CDR3, the full variable domain is GAGVSQSPRYKVAKRGQDVALRCDPISGHVSLFWYQQALGQGPEFLTYFQNEAQLDKSGLPSDRFFAERPEGSVSTLKIQRTQQEDSAVYLCASSLNGGVSTDTQYFGPGTRLTVL.

The chain has TRBV10-3 and TRBJ1-1, with D possibly being TRBD1 (5 bases). This CDR3 comprises 15 residues. Germline V gene sequence: CDR1 ENHRY, CDR2 SYGVKD. Trimming took off 0 bases at V and 3 bases at J, with 11 bases between the two ends. Here the CDR3 DNA reads TGTGCCATCAGTGAGTCAGCGGGGGGGGACACTGAAGCTTTCTTT. It is translated as CAISESAGGDTEAFF.

This clone was counted a single time. The genes are TRBV7-9 and TRBJ1-3; no clear D gene. The CDR3 covers 17 residues. V lost 0 bases to trimming and J lost 0 bases, with 12 bases between them. Per the germline V gene, CDR1 is SEHNR and CDR2 is FQNEAQ (reference sequence). The CDR3 bases are TGTGCCAGCAGCTTAGCGACGGGCGGATTCTCTGGAAACACCATATATTTT. This gives the protein CASSLATGGFSGNTIYF.

This chain joins TRBV9 and TRBJ1-5, with 10 bases fitting TRBD1. V lost 3 bases, J lost 2 bases, and 2 bases stayed unmatched. CDR1 SGDLS and CDR2 YYNGEE come from the germline V gene. The CDR3 consists of 15 residues. CDR3 nucleotide sequence: TGTGCCAGCAGCGGAGGGACAGGGGGCAATCAGCCCCAGCATTTT. It specifies CASSGGTGGNQPQHF.

The chain combines TRBV14 with TRBJ2-3; 9 bases are a match to TRBD2. The ends lost 4 bases at V and 11 bases at J; junction bases unmatched: 10. The CDR3 sequence is 14 residues long. Germline V gene data show CDR1 as SGHDN and CDR2 as FVKESK. As DNA, the CDR3 is TGTGCCAGCAGCCCGCATTATTCAGCGGGGGGGCAGTATTTT. The encoded protein is CASSPHYSAGGQYF.

This chain joins TRBV7-9 and TRBJ1-2; tentatively, D is TRBD1 (5 bases). From germline, CDR1 is SEHNR and CDR2 FQNEAQ (reference sequence). V was pared by 2 bases and J by 0 bases, with 13 bases between. The CDR3 length is 16 residues. CDR3 bases: TGTGCCAGCAGCTTACCGAGACAGACCACTAACTATGGCTACACCTTC. Translated, it gives CASSLPRQTTNYGYTF. The whole variable domain, remainder taken from reference TRBV7-9 and TRBJ1-2, is DTGVSQNPRHKITKRGQNVTFRCDPISEHNRLYWYRQTLGQGPEFLTYFQNEAQLEKSRLLSDRFSAERPKGSFSTLEIQRTEQGDSAMYLCASSLPRQTTNYGYTFGSGTRLTVV.

This chain connects TRBV7-2 to TRBJ2-1; 9 positions match TRBD2. There are 17 residues in the CDR3. The germline gives CDR1 SGHTA, CDR2 FQGNSA. Trimming took 4 bases from V and 8 from J; bases not matched to a gene: 15. CDR3 protein: CASSSPGSAGGPHEQFF. In DNA form, the CDR3 reads TGTGCCAGCAGCTCACCCGGTTCGGCGGGGGGGCCCCATGAGCAGTTCTTC.